The entry below describes one T cell receptor (beta chain). These data are taken from a study of blood T cell repertoires in COVID-19. Profiling relied on immunoSEQ multiplex PCR, and the TCRdb table lists in-frame clones only, not all of them. The sample gives around 300,000 clones, around 86% of which show up once; 2% to 2.5% is in the top ten. From germline, CDR1 is SGHRS and CDR2 YFSETQ. The CDR3 consists of 15 residues. Trimming took 3 bases from V and 1 from J, leaving 13 bases between them. Input material: peripheral blood. The sequence came from a man in his fifties or sixties with acute or convalescent COVID-19. The rearrangement uses TRBV5-1 and TRBJ1-1, with no clear D. The CDR3 nucleotides are TGCGCCAGCAGCTCAGCCGGGGTCCAGAACACTGAAGCTTTCTTT. Its protein is CASSSAGVQNTEAFF.